The 27 T cell receptor beta chains given below trace back to one sample, sequenced in a study of technical replicates of blood from a few donors. The assay was immunoSEQ multiplex PCR, and TCRdb's table has in-frame clones only and misses some. The table records roughly 97,000 clones, approximately 96% of them present only once. The sample was T cells isolated from PBMCs. The receptors originated from a human donor in good health.

V usage is TRBV6-6 and J usage is TRBJ2-5, with 10 bases lining up with TRBD1. This CDR3 spans 13 amino acids. Trimming removed 5 bases from V and 4 bases from J; junction bases left unmatched: 1. Looked up from germline, CDR1 is MNHNY and CDR2 is SVGAGI (reference sequence). For the CDR3, the DNA is TGTGCCAGCAGTCGACAGGGGGCAGAGACCCAGTACTTC. This translates into CASSRQGAETQYF.

This sequence joins TRBV2 and TRBJ1-3, with D tentatively TRBD1 (5 bases). From germline, CDR1 is SNHLY and CDR2 FYNNEI. Trimming removed 4 bases from V and 0 bases from J, with 7 bases in between. This CDR3 is built from 14 residues. CDR3 sequence reads: CASSVRASGNTIYF. CDR3 sequence (DNA): TGTGCCAGCAGTGTCAGGGCCTCTGGAAACACCATATATTTT.

The chain couples TRBV7-9 to TRBJ1-6; a possible D gene is TRBD1 (6 bases). V dropped 2 bases and J dropped 8 bases, with 13 bases sitting between them. The CDR3 spans 15 residues. CDR1 is SEHNR and CDR2 is FQNEAQ in the germline V gene (reference sequence). In DNA form, the CDR3 reads TGTGCCAGCAGCTTAATCGGGACACAGTATTCACCCCTCCACTTT. This encodes CASSLIGTQYSPLHF. Supplemented by reference TRBV7-9 and TRBJ1-6, the full variable domain reads DTGVSQNPRHKITKRGQNVTFRCDPISEHNRLYWYRQTLGQGPEFLTYFQNEAQLEKSRLLSDRFSAERPKGSFSTLEIQRTEQGDSAMYLCASSLIGTQYSPLHFGNGTRLTVT.

The CDR3 reads CASSPPRLSGNYEQYF. The CDR3 nucleotides are TGTGCCAGCAGCCCCCCCCGTTTGAGCGGGAACTACGAGCAGTACTTC. V usage is TRBV4-2 and J usage is TRBJ2-7; TRBD2 aligns across 7 bases. This CDR3 is 16 amino acids long. CDR1 is LGHNA and CDR2 is YNFKEQ in the germline V gene. J gave up 3 bases and V 4 bases, and 12 bases lay outside the gene matches.

Here the CDR3 DNA reads TGTGCCAGCAGTTCCGAATTCCTAGCGTACAATGAGCAGTTCTTC. Protein sequence: CASSSEFLAYNEQFF. The J gene is TRBJ2-1, the V gene TRBV27; tentative D call: TRBD2 (6 bases). The germline CDR1 and CDR2 sequences are MNHEY and SMNVEV (reference sequence). The CDR3 covers 15 residues. Trimming pared 4 bases from V and 4 bases from J, leaving 14 bases between.

The chain recombines TRBV4-3 with TRBJ2-7; 8 positions agree with TRBD2. There are 16 residues in the CDR3. The V segment lost 2 bases and the J segment 2 bases; nucleotides outside the gene matches: 8. Germline V CDR1 and CDR2: LGHNA, YSLEER. The CDR3 region is CASSQQLAGPPYEQYF. Here the CDR3 DNA reads TGCGCCAGCAGCCAACAATTAGCGGGACCACCCTACGAGCAGTACTTC.

In this sample, this clone turned up once. The chain links TRBV6-6 to TRBJ1-1; D remains unclear. CDR1 is MNHNY and CDR2 is SVGAGI in the germline V gene (reference sequence). This CDR3 comprises 13 residues. V gave up 7 bases and J gave up 1 base, with 10 bases separating them. In DNA form, the CDR3 reads TGTGCCAGCAATCCTTCCAGGAACACTGAAGCTTTCTTT. This encodes CASNPSRNTEAFF.

The chain joins TRBV9 to TRBJ2-1; tentatively, D is TRBD2 (6 bases). V was clipped by 2 bases and J by 0 bases, with 9 bases between them. The germline CDR1 and CDR2 sequences are SGDLS and YYNGEE. There are 15 residues in the CDR3. The CDR3 region has the DNA TGTGCCAGCAGCGTTAGCGGACACTCCTACAATGAGCAGTTCTTC. It codes for CASSVSGHSYNEQFF.

This clone has just one count. The chain joins TRBV2 to TRBJ2-7; maybe TRBD1 (5 bases). Germline V gene data show CDR1 as SNHLY and CDR2 as FYNNEI. Trimming removed 3 bases from V and 0 bases from J, with 21 bases in between. The CDR3 consists of 18 residues. In DNA, the CDR3 is TGTGCCAGCAGTGATGGACAAGCGAAGGGCAGGCACTCCTACGAGCAGTACTTC. Residues: CASSDGQAKGRHSYEQYF. Full variable domain (remainder filled in from reference TRBV2 and TRBJ2-7): EPEVTQTPSHQVTQMGQEVILRCVPISNHLYFYWYRQILGQKVEFLVSFYNNEISEKSEIFDDQFSVERPDGSNFTLKIRSTKLEDSAMYFCASSDGQAKGRHSYEQYFGPGTRLTVT.

The genes are TRBV5-1 and TRBJ2-3, with TRBD2 matching over 9 bases. Germline-derived CDR1 and CDR2 are SGHRS and YFSETQ. Trimming took 2 bases from V and 3 from J; bases not matched to a gene: 4. The CDR3 totals 15 residues. The CDR3 DNA sequence: TGCGCCAGCAGCTTTAGCGGGAGTATGACAGATACGCAGTATTTT. This translates into CASSFSGSMTDTQYF.

The count of this clone is one. This rearrangement joins TRBV27 to TRBJ2-2; a possible D gene is TRBD2 (6 bases). CDR1 and CDR2 from the germline V gene are MNHEY and SMNVEV (reference sequence). Trimming stripped 7 bases from V and 6 bases from J, with 18 bases between. The CDR3 totals 15 residues. The CDR3 region has the DNA TGTGCCAGCATGGAACTAGCTGAGGTCGCCGGGGAGCTGTTTTTT. Translation: CASMELAEVAGELFF.

The chain couples TRBV7-2 to TRBJ2-3; TRBD1 matches 9 bases. The CDR3 totals 15 residues. Trimming at V came to 8 bases and at J to 2 bases, leaving 8 bases not matched to a gene. Germline values: CDR1 SGHTA, CDR2 FQGNSA. CDR3 in amino acids: CASSYGTGNTDTQYF. The CDR3 nucleotides are TGTGCCAGCTCTTATGGGACAGGGAACACAGATACGCAGTATTTT.

V usage is TRBV5-8 and J usage is TRBJ2-7; 10 bases are a match to TRBD1. Per the germline V gene, CDR1 is SGHTS and CDR2 is YDEGEE. Trimming removed 7 bases from V and 3 bases from J; junction bases left unmatched: 7. This CDR3 contains 14 residues. CDR3 nucleotides: TGTGCCAGCGTAACCGGGACAGGGGTCTACGAGCAGTACTTC. Its protein product is CASVTGTGVYEQYF.

The chain employs TRBV2 and TRBJ2-7; D possibly corresponds to TRBD2 (6 bases). Germline V gene sequence: CDR1 SNHLY, CDR2 FYNNEI. The CDR3 has 13 amino acids. The ends were cut back, 7 bases at V and 3 bases at J, with 13 bases in the middle. In nucleotides, the CDR3 is TGTGCCAGCAAACCGGGACTGAGCTACGAGCAGTACTTC. Translating it yields CASKPGLSYEQYF.

V gene TRBV16 combines with J gene TRBJ1-2, with D perhaps TRBD1 (5 bases). V lost 2 bases to trimming and J lost 6 bases, with 10 bases between them. Germline V gives CDR1 KGHSY, CDR2 FQNENV. This CDR3 region has 13 residues. The CDR3 spells CASSQRTIDGYTF. The CDR3 DNA reads as TGTGCCAGCAGCCAAAGGACAATAGATGGCTACACCTTC.

CDR3 residues: CASTSSGSSYEQYF. For the CDR3, the DNA is TGTGCCAGCACCTCTAGCGGGAGTAGCTACGAGCAGTACTTC. This chain joins TRBV28 and TRBJ2-7, with 10 positions matching TRBD2. This CDR3 has 14 amino acids. The junction had 6 bases not matched to a gene; V was cut back by 7 bases and J by 3 bases. CDR1 and CDR2 (germline): MDHEN, SYDVKM. Combining the CDR3 with reference TRBV28 and TRBJ2-7 gives the whole variable domain DVKVTQSSRYLVKRTGEKVFLECVQDMDHENMFWYRQDPGLGLRLIYFSYDVKMKEKGDIPEGYSVSREKKERFSLILESASTNQTSMYLCASTSSGSSYEQYFGPGTRLTVT.

The gene calls are TRBV19 and TRBJ1-3; D uncertain. Trimming removed 5 bases at V and 0 bases at J, with 8 bases between. Per the germline V gene, CDR1 is LNHDA and CDR2 is SQIVND (reference sequence). The CDR3 sequence is 14 residues long. The CDR3 DNA sequence: TGTGCCAGTAGTCTACGTATCTCTGGAAACACCATATATTTT. It specifies CASSLRISGNTIYF.

The gene calls are TRBV10-1 and TRBJ2-2; perhaps TRBD2 as D (6 bases). The CDR3 sequence is 16 residues long. The germline V gene encodes CDR1 WNHNN and CDR2 SYGVQD (reference sequence). The V gene lost 4 bases and the J gene lost 1 base, with 13 bases spanning the gap. CDR3 sequence reads: CASSAGDFGNTGELFF. CDR3 bases: TGCGCCAGCAGTGCGGGAGACTTCGGGAACACCGGGGAGCTGTTTTTT.

J is TRBJ2-3 and V is TRBV19; 11 bases are shared with TRBD2. V was pared by 3 bases and J by 4 bases, with 6 bases of the junction left unmatched. The CDR3 extends over 16 amino acids. Germline CDR1 reads LNHDA; CDR2 reads SQIVND (reference sequence). CDR3 loop: CASSILTSGTADTQYF. For the CDR3, the DNA is TGTGCCAGTAGTATTCTGACTAGCGGGACAGCAGATACGCAGTATTTT.

Of note for this clone: This sample includes further DNA sequences coding for the same CDR3. The V and J genes are TRBV7-9 and TRBJ1-4; 10 bases match TRBD1. Germline-derived CDR1 and CDR2 are SEHNR and FQNEAQ (reference sequence). Germline trimming cut 4 bases from V and 5 bases from J; bases unmatched to any gene: 1. The CDR3 is 14 amino acids. This CDR3 is CASSSGQGNEKLFF. CDR3 bases: TGTGCCAGCAGCTCGGGACAGGGGAATGAAAAACTGTTTTTT.

As to this clone: A read error may account for a junction end that differs from germline. For the CDR3, the DNA is TGTGCCACCAGCCGAGAGAGCGGGGCGAGGGACTATGGCTACACCTTC. This codes for CATSRESGARDYGYTF. The rearrangement uses TRBV15 and TRBJ1-2; maybe TRBD1 (5 bases). Germline CDR1 reads LNHNV; CDR2 reads YYDKDF (reference sequence). The CDR3 is 16 amino acids.

The chain carries TRBV19 and TRBJ1-5, with D unclear. Germline-derived CDR1 and CDR2 are LNHDA and SQIVND (reference sequence). The V end was cut by 3 bases, the J end by 9 bases, with 12 bases between. CDR3 length equals 13 residues. CDR3 DNA sequence: TGTGCCAGTAGTATTCTCAGTCTCTGGCCCCAGCATTTT. Amino acids: CASSILSLWPQHF.

The chain has TRBV2 and TRBJ2-2, with D possibly matching TRBD2 (5 bases). Germline lookup yields CDR1 SNHLY and CDR2 FYNNEI. V was shortened by 8 bases and J by 6 bases, with 16 bases between the two germline ends. This CDR3 is built from 14 residues. The chain's CDR3 is CASVLVIDAGELFF. CDR3 DNA sequence: TGTGCCAGCGTACTAGTAATAGACGCCGGGGAGCTGTTTTTT.

The V and J genes are TRBV2 and TRBJ2-1; TRBD2 might be the D (6 bases). Germline-derived CDR1 and CDR2 are SNHLY and FYNNEI. The CDR3 is 13 amino acids. The ends were cut back, 7 bases at V and 4 bases at J, with 11 bases in the middle. The CDR3 coding sequence is TGTGCCAGCATTCCGGGGGAATACAATGAGCAGTTCTTC. Protein: CASIPGEYNEQFF. The complete variable domain, with remaining parts taken from reference TRBV2 and TRBJ2-1, reads EPEVTQTPSHQVTQMGQEVILRCVPISNHLYFYWYRQILGQKVEFLVSFYNNEISEKSEIFDDQFSVERPDGSNFTLKIRSTKLEDSAMYFCASIPGEYNEQFFGPGTRLTVL.

The chain is built from TRBV2 and TRBJ2-1; 10 bases are a match to TRBD2. Germline CDR1 reads SNHLY; CDR2 reads FYNNEI. V was clipped by 2 bases and J by 0 bases; unmatched bases: 10. The CDR3 consists of 19 residues. The CDR3: CASSELGTSALVSYNEQFF. In nucleotides, the CDR3 is TGTGCCAGCAGTGAACTCGGGACTAGCGCCCTGGTCTCCTACAATGAGCAGTTCTTC.

The V gene is TRBV21-1, the J gene TRBJ2-1; the table names TRBD2, a call not compared with the DNA. TRBV21-1 is tagged as a pseudogene. The CDR3 length is 16 residues. The CDR3 loop is CASSKAAREYGNEQFF. CDR3 sequence (DNA): TGTGCCAGCAGCAAAGCAGCGAGGGAGTACGGCAATGAGCAGTTCTTC.

The rearrangement uses TRBV29-1 and TRBJ2-7; TRBD2 agrees at 7 bases. The CDR3 length is 14 residues. Germline values: CDR1 SQVTM, CDR2 ANQGSEA. Germline trimming cut 0 bases from V and 7 bases from J; bases unmatched to any gene: 9. CDR3 DNA sequence: TGCAGCGTTGAAGAAAATCAGCGGGATGCTGAGCAGTACTTC. Protein product: CSVEENQRDAEQYF.